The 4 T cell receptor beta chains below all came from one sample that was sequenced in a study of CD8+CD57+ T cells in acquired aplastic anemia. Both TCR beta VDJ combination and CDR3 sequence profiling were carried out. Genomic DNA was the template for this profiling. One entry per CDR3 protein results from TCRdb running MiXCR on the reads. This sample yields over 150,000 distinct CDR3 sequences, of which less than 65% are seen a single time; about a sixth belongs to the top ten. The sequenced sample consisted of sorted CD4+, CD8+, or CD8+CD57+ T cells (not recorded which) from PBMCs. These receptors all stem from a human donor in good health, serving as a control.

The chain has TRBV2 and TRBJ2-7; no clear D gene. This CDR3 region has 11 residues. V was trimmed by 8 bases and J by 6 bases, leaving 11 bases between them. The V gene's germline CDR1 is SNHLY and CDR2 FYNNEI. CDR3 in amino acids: CASRRSGEQYF. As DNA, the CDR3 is TGTGCCAGCCGGCGATCAGGCGAGCAGTACTTC.

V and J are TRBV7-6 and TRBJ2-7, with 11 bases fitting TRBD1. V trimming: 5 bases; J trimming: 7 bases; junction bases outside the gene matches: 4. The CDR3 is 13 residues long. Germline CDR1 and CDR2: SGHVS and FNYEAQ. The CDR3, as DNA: TGTGCCAGCAGCACGGGACAGGGGGGAGAGCAGTACTTC. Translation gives CASSTGQGGEQYF. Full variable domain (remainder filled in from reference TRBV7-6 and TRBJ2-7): GAGVSQSPRYKVTKRGQDVALRCDPISGHVSLYWYRQALGQGPEFLTYFNYEAQQDKSGLPNDRFSAERPEGSISTLTIQRTEQRDSAMYRCASSTGQGGEQYFGPGTRLTVT.

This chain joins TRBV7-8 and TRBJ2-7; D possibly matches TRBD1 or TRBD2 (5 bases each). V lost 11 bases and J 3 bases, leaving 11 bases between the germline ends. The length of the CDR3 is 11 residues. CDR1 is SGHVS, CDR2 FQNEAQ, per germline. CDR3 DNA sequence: TGTGCCTCGATGGGGGTCTACGAGCAGTACTTC. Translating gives CASMGVYEQYF.

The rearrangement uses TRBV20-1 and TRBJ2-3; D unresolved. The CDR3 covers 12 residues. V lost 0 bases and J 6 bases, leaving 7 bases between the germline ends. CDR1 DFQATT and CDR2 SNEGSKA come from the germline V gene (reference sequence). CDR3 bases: TGCAGTGCTAGAGATGTTCCGGATACGCAGTATTTT. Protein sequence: CSARDVPDTQYF.